The 30 T cell receptor beta chains below all came from one sample that was sequenced in a study of shared clonotypes between healthy human individuals. Method: immunoSEQ multiplex PCR; TCRdb's copy keeps in-frame clones and lacks some. This repertoire shows roughly 100,000 clones, about 66% found once; its top ten account for about 25%. The material sequenced was memory CD8+ T cells sorted from blood. Sample subset: CD45RO+ cells pooled with CCR7-negative TemRA cells. These receptors all stem from a woman aged 25 to 45 in good health.

This chain joins TRBV6-5 and TRBJ2-7; D possibly corresponds to TRBD1 (6 bases). The CDR3 covers 15 residues. Germline V gene data show CDR1 as MNHEY and CDR2 as SVGAGI. Trimming pared 0 bases from V and 7 bases from J, leaving 16 bases between. In DNA form, the CDR3 reads TGTGCCAGCAGTTACTCCTGGGACACTTCAGGGGAGCAGTACTTC. Amino acid sequence: CASSYSWDTSGEQYF.

CDR3 loop: CASSDDPGQGADTQYF. In nucleotides, the CDR3 is TGTGCCAGCAGCGACGATCCGGGACAGGGGGCAGATACGCAGTATTTT. The chain employs TRBV2 and TRBJ2-3; 11 bases line up with TRBD1. Germline CDR1 SNHLY, CDR2 FYNNEI. The V gene end was trimmed by 6 bases and the J gene end by 4 bases; junction bases not matched to a gene: 9. There are 16 residues in the CDR3.

The chain employs TRBV19 and TRBJ2-7, with D maybe TRBD2 (5 bases). The germline V gene has CDR1 LNHDA and CDR2 SQIVND (reference sequence). Trimming removed 4 bases at V and 3 bases at J, with 13 bases between. CDR3 size: 14 residues. CDR3 nucleotides: TGTGCCAGTAGTAAGGAGGCCTACCACTACGAGCAGTACTTC. Translating gives CASSKEAYHYEQYF.

The chain's CDR3 is CASSPGWGFYNEQFF. The CDR3 DNA reads as TGTGCCAGCAGCCCCGGGTGGGGATTTTACAATGAGCAGTTCTTC. V gene TRBV11-2 combines with J gene TRBJ2-1; D not resolved. Germline values: CDR1 SGHAT, CDR2 FQNNGV. The CDR3 totals 15 residues. V lost 5 bases and J 4 bases, leaving 15 bases between the germline ends.

V and J are TRBV5-6 and TRBJ2-3, with 8 bases fitting TRBD2. This CDR3 comprises 17 residues. Unmatched junction bases numbered 7, after V lost 1 base and J lost 0 bases. Germline loops: CDR1 SGHDT, CDR2 YYEEEE. This CDR3 reads CASSLTSGFTSTDTQYF. The CDR3, as DNA: TGTGCCAGCAGCTTGACTAGCGGTTTTACTAGCACAGATACGCAGTATTTT.

Remarks on this clone: This same CDR3 is encoded by further DNA sequences in the sample. V and J are TRBV7-9 and TRBJ2-7, with D possibly being TRBD1 (5 bases). The V end was cut by 2 bases, the J end by 0 bases, with 11 bases between. Germline values: CDR1 SEHNR, CDR2 FQNEAQ (reference sequence). The CDR3 has 15 residues. This chain's CDR3 is CASSLYQGSSYEQYF. The CDR3 coding sequence is TGTGCCAGCAGCTTATATCAGGGTTCCTCCTACGAGCAGTACTTC.

The J gene is TRBJ2-1, the V gene TRBV27; 11 positions agree with TRBD2. The trim removed 2 bases at V and 5 bases at J, leaving 20 bases unmatched. The CDR3 contains 21 residues. Germline assignment: CDR1 MNHEY and CDR2 SMNVEV (reference sequence). CDR3 in amino acids: CASSLISIWGIAGGPHNEQFF. The DNA for the CDR3 is TGTGCCAGCAGTTTAATCTCGATTTGGGGTATAGCGGGAGGGCCCCACAATGAGCAGTTCTTC.

The J gene is TRBJ2-5, the V gene TRBV25-1, with 9 bases that match TRBD2. Germline V gene lookup returns CDR1 MGHDK and CDR2 SYGVNS. This CDR3 spans 17 amino acids. J was trimmed by 5 bases and V by 2 bases; bases with no gene match: 12. In nucleotides, the CDR3 is TGTGCCAGCAGTGAAAATAGTGCGGGAGGGTCGCACGAGACCCAGTACTTC. Amino acid sequence: CASSENSAGGSHETQYF.

This chain joins TRBV4-1 and TRBJ2-7, with D possibly matching TRBD2 (6 bases). CDR3 size: 16 residues. The V and J ends lost 4 bases and 5 bases respectively, with 21 bases between them. Germline V lookup: CDR1 MGHRA, CDR2 YSYEKL. CDR3 amino acids: CASSLQLAQMGHEQYF. CDR3 DNA: TGCGCCAGCAGCCTTCAACTAGCACAGATGGGCCACGAGCAGTACTTC.

This clone was counted only a few times. The V gene is TRBV19, the J gene TRBJ2-1, with D maybe TRBD2 (6 bases). The CDR3 consists of 14 residues. The ends were cut back, 4 bases at V and 6 bases at J, with 13 bases in the middle. Germline values: CDR1 LNHDA, CDR2 SQIVND (reference sequence). The CDR3 reads CASSKGPEGNEQFF. The CDR3 region has the DNA TGTGCCAGTAGTAAAGGGCCGGAGGGCAATGAGCAGTTCTTC.

This chain uses TRBV4-1 with TRBJ1-3; D is unclear. This CDR3 region has 16 residues. Trimming removed 1 base from V and 0 bases from J, with 10 bases in between. Germline CDR1 and CDR2: MGHRA and YSYEKL. The CDR3 region is CASSQGVWTSGNTIYF. The CDR3 DNA follows: TGCGCCAGCAGCCAAGGGGTCTGGACCTCTGGAAACACCATATATTTT.

Many counts were recorded for this clone. The chain carries TRBV7-8 and TRBJ2-5; TRBD2 matches at 7 bases. Trimming cost V 5 bases and J 3 bases; bases outside gene matches: 18. The CDR3 is 18 amino acids. CDR1 and CDR2 (germline): SGHVS, FQNEAQ. Here the CDR3 DNA reads TGTGCCAGCAGCCTCCCTCCCGTTGCGGGAGAGGGTGAAGAGACCCAGTACTTC. Amino acids: CASSLPPVAGEGEETQYF.

The V gene is TRBV4-2, the J gene TRBJ2-5; 7 bases are a match to TRBD1. The tail of the sequence fits TRBJ2-7 better, so the J call may be wrong. The CDR3 is 16 residues long. Germline CDR1 and CDR2: LGHNA and YNFKEQ. The CDR3 DNA sequence: TGTGCCAGCAGCTTGGCCGGGGACAGCTTCTCCTACGAGCAGTACTTC. It encodes CASSLAGDSFSYEQYF.

This clone appeared a single time. J is TRBJ1-1 and V is TRBV6-4; 12 nucleotides match TRBD1. Per the germline V gene, CDR1 is MRHNA and CDR2 is SNTAGT. Trimming at V came to 2 bases and at J to 11 bases, leaving 9 bases not matched to a gene. The CDR3 has 15 amino acids. In DNA form, the CDR3 reads TGTGCCAGCAGTGACCCCCGGGACAGGGGGCGCCGGGCTTTCTTT. Translation: CASSDPRDRGRRAFF.

The chain uses TRBV27 and TRBJ2-7; no reliable D call. This CDR3 spans 15 amino acids. Germline V gene sequence: CDR1 MNHEY, CDR2 SMNVEV (reference sequence). V was pared by 2 bases and J by 0 bases, with 11 bases between. CDR3 region: CASSLDWVFSYEQYF. DNA for the CDR3: TGTGCCAGCAGTTTAGATTGGGTCTTCTCCTACGAGCAGTACTTC.

The chain uses TRBV28 and TRBJ1-2; perhaps TRBD1 as D (6 bases). This CDR3 is built from 14 residues. Germline V gene lookup returns CDR1 MDHEN and CDR2 SYDVKM. Trimming took off 6 bases at V and 6 bases at J, with 17 bases between the two ends. CDR3 sequence: CASRANGQTNGYTF. DNA of the CDR3: TGTGCCAGCAGGGCAAACGGACAGACCAATGGCTACACCTTC.

This clone was seen many times. The chain has TRBV6-4 and TRBJ1-2; perhaps TRBD1 as D (5 bases). CDR3 length: 14 amino acids. Germline CDR1 reads MRHNA; CDR2 reads SNTAGT. V lost 3 bases and J 6 bases, leaving 14 bases between the germline ends. CDR3: CASSESDSADGYTF. The CDR3 DNA reads TGTGCCAGCAGTGAGTCCGACAGCGCTGATGGCTACACCTTC.

This clone was picked up one time. The chain couples TRBV5-1 to TRBJ2-1; maybe TRBD2 (6 bases). With 0 bases removed from V and 4 bases from J, the gap between germline ends came to 17 bases. The CDR3 is made up of 17 amino acids. Germline lookup yields CDR1 SGHRS and CDR2 YFSETQ. The CDR3 bases are TGCGCCAGCAGCTTGGACTCTCCAGCGGGCTTTTACAATGAGCAGTTCTTC. Protein product: CASSLDSPAGFYNEQFF.

This clone has a count of ten or more. This chain joins TRBV7-1 and TRBJ1-1; weak D call: TRBD1 (5 bases). TRBV7-1 is designated an ORF whose function remains uncertain. V was clipped by 5 bases and J by 1 base, with 11 bases between them. The CDR3 length is 14 residues. In nucleotides, the CDR3 is TGTGCCAGCAGCGCCTCGACAGAGAACACTGAAGCTTTCTTT. Amino acid sequence: CASSASTENTEAFF.

This chain uses TRBV6-4 with TRBJ1-5; D is unclear. The CDR3 runs 13 residues. The V end was cut by 4 bases, the J end by 3 bases, with 7 bases between. In germline, CDR1 is MRHNA, CDR2 SNTAGT. The CDR3 coding sequence is TGTGCCAGCAGTGCTTCGGACAATCAGCCCCAGCATTTT. It codes for CASSASDNQPQHF.

The rearrangement uses TRBV5-1 and TRBJ2-7; 9 bases agree with TRBD2. This CDR3 is built from 16 residues. CDR1 is SGHRS and CDR2 is YFSETQ in the germline V gene. The J segment lost 7 bases and the V segment lost 4 bases, leaving 15 bases of the junction unmatched. In DNA form, the CDR3 reads TGCGCCAGCAGCCCGGGGCACAGGACTAGCGAGGGAGAGCAGTACTTC. Protein sequence: CASSPGHRTSEGEQYF.

The chain employs TRBV2 and TRBJ2-7, with D maybe TRBD2 (5 bases). The CDR3 has 13 residues. Germline CDR1 SNHLY, CDR2 FYNNEI. Trimming took 5 bases from V and 6 from J, leaving 14 bases between them. CDR3 sequence (DNA): TGTGCCAGCAGTACCGGGAACACTGGCGAGCAGTACTTC. This sequence encodes CASSTGNTGEQYF.

This clone has only one observation. The V gene is TRBV4-1, the J gene TRBJ2-7; D possibly uses TRBD1 or TRBD2 (5 bases each). The V gene lost 0 bases and the J gene lost 1 base, with 13 bases spanning the gap. CDR3 length: 16 amino acids. Germline CDR1 MGHRA, CDR2 YSYEKL. CDR3 residues: CASSQERGGGSYEQYF. The CDR3 DNA is TGCGCCAGCAGCCAAGAAAGGGGCGGCGGGTCCTACGAGCAGTACTTC.

The rearrangement links TRBV6-5 to TRBJ1-5; 7 bases align to TRBD1. The CDR3 length is 15 residues. Germline assignment: CDR1 MNHEY and CDR2 SVGAGI. J was trimmed by 1 base and V by 7 bases; bases with no gene match: 7. The CDR3 DNA is TGTGCCAGCACTTTAACAGGGGAAAGCAATCAGCCCCAGCATTTT. As protein: CASTLTGESNQPQHF.

This clone was picked up a small number of times. The sample carries other DNA sequences with the same CDR3. This chain links TRBV9 with TRBJ2-3; perhaps TRBD1 as D (5 bases). CDR3 length: 14 residues. From germline, CDR1 is SGDLS and CDR2 YYNGEE. V gave up 0 bases and J gave up 2 bases, with 7 bases separating them. CDR3 sequence reads: CASSVGGSTDTQYF. In nucleotides, the CDR3 is TGTGCCAGCAGCGTAGGGGGCTCCACAGATACGCAGTATTTT.

The V gene is TRBV27, the J gene TRBJ2-7; D is possibly TRBD2 (5 bases). Germline assignment: CDR1 MNHEY and CDR2 SMNVEV (reference sequence). The CDR3 has 15 residues. Trimming took off 3 bases at V and 1 base at J, with 13 bases between the two ends. CDR3 sequence (DNA): TGTGCCAGCAGTTTGCGAGGGCCATTTTCCTACGAGCAGTACTTC. Protein product: CASSLRGPFSYEQYF.

The chain links TRBV5-4 to TRBJ2-1, with 7 bases that match TRBD1. This CDR3 has 15 residues. Germline V gene data show CDR1 as SGHNT and CDR2 as YYREEE (reference sequence). The trim removed 4 bases at V and 3 bases at J, leaving 7 bases unmatched. CDR3 nucleotide sequence: TGTGCCAGCAGCCTTGAACAGGGGTACTACAATGAGCAGTTCTTC. Protein sequence: CASSLEQGYYNEQFF.

The J gene is TRBJ1-4, the V gene TRBV7-9, with D maybe TRBD1 (6 bases). Germline V lookup: CDR1 SEHNR, CDR2 FQNEAQ (reference sequence). CDR3 size: 14 residues. The V end lost 2 bases, the J end lost 8 bases, and 12 bases lay between the germline ends. The CDR3 DNA is TGTGCCAGCAGCTTAAGACAGGCCCACGAAAAACTGTTTTTT. It encodes CASSLRQAHEKLFF.

This clone was counted once. This chain links TRBV9 with TRBJ2-5; D assignment may be TRBD1 or TRBD2 (6 bases each). Trimming removed 1 base from V and 0 bases from J, with 16 bases in between. CDR1 and CDR2 (germline): SGDLS, YYNGEE. This CDR3 has 17 amino acids. The DNA of the CDR3 is TGTGCCAGCAGCGTATCACCGGGGGCCTACGACCAAGAGACCCAGTACTTC. It yields the protein CASSVSPGAYDQETQYF.

This clone has only one observation. The CDR3 DNA follows: TGTGCCAGCAGCTTGGCGTTATGGGGGTGGACGAACACTGAAGCTTTCTTT. This gives the protein CASSLALWGWTNTEAFF. The genes are TRBV5-4 and TRBJ1-1; a possible D gene is TRBD1 (5 bases). This CDR3 is 17 amino acids long. Trimming left V 0 bases short and J 1 base short, with 16 bases between. Per the germline V gene, CDR1 is SGHNT and CDR2 is YYREEE (reference sequence).